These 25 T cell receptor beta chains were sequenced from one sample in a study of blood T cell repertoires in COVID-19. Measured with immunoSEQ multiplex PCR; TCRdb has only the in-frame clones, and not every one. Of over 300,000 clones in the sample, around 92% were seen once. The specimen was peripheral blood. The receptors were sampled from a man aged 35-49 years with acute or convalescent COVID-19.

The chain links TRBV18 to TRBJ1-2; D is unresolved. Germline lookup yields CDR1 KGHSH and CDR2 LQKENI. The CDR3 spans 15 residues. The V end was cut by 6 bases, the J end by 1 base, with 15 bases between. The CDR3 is CASSPEGGDNYGYTF. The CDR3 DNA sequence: TGTGCCAGCTCCCCAGAGGGCGGAGATAACTATGGCTACACCTTC. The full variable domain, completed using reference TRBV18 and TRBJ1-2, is NAGVMQNPRHLVRRRGQEARLRCSPMKGHSHVYWYRQLPEEGLKFMVYLQKENIIDESGMPKERFSAEFPKEGPSILRIQQVVRGDSAAYFCASSPEGGDNYGYTFGSGTRLTVV.

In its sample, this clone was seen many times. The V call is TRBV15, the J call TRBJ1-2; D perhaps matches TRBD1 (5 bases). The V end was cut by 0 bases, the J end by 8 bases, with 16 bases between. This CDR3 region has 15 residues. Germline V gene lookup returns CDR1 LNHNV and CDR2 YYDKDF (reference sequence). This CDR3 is CATSREERRGQGYTF. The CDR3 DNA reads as TGTGCCACCAGCAGAGAGGAGCGGAGGGGTCAAGGCTACACCTTC.

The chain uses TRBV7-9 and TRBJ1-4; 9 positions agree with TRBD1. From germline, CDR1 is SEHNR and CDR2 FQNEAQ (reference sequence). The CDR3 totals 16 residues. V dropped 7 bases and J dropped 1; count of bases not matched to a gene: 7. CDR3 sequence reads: CASTKNRGRTNEKLFF. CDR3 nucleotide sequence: TGTGCCAGCACCAAAAACAGGGGGCGAACTAATGAAAAACTGTTTTTT.

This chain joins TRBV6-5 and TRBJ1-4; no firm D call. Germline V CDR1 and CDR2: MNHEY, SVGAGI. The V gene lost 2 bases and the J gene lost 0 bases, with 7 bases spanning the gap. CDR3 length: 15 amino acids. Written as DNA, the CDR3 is TGTGCCAGCAGTTACGGCATTACAACTAATGAAAAACTGTTTTTT. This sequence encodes CASSYGITTNEKLFF.

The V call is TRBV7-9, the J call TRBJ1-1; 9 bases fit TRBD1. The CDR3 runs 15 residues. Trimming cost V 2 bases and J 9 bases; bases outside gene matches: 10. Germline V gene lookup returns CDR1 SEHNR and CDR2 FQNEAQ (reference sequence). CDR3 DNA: TGTGCCAGCAGCTTACCGGGACAGGGCACCGGGCAAGCTTTCTTT. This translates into CASSLPGQGTGQAFF.

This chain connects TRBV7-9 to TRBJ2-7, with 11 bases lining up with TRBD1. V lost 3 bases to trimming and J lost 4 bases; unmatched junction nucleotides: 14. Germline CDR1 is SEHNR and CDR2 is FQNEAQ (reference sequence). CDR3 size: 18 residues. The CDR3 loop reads CASSFLGQGDNHRYEQYF. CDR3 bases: TGTGCCAGCAGCTTTTTGGGACAGGGGGATAATCACCGTTACGAGCAGTACTTC.

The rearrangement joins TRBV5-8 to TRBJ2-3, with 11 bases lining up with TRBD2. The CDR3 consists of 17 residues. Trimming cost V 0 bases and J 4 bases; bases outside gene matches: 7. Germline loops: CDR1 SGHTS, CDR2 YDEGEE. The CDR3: CASSLGAASGGSDTQYF. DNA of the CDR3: TGTGCCAGCAGCTTGGGGGCTGCTAGCGGGGGGTCAGATACGCAGTATTTT. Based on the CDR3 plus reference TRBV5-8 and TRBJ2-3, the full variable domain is EAGVTQSPTHLIKTRGQQATLRCSPISGHTSVYWYQQALGLGLQFLLWYDEGEERNRGNFPPRFSGRQFPNYSSELNVNALELEDSALYLCASSLGAASGGSDTQYFGPGTRLTVL.

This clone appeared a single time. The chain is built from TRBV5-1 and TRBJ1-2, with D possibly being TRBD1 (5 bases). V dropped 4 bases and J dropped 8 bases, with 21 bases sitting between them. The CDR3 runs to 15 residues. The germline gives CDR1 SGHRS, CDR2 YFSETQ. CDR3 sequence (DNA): TGCGCCAGCAGCCGCGGGAAGGGGCAAGAATACGGCTACACCTTC. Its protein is CASSRGKGQEYGYTF.

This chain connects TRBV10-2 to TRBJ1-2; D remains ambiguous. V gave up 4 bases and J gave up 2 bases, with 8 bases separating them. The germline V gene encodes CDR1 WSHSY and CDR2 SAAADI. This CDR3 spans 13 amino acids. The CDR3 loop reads CASSGEGNYGYTF. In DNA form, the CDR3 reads TGCGCCAGCAGTGGAGAGGGCAACTATGGCTACACCTTC.

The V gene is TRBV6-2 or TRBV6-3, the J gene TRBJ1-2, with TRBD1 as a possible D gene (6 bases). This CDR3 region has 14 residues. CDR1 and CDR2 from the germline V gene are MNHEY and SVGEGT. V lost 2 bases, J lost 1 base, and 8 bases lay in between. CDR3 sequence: CASSYDRRNYGYTF. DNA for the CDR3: TGTGCCAGCAGTTACGACAGGCGTAACTATGGCTACACCTTC.

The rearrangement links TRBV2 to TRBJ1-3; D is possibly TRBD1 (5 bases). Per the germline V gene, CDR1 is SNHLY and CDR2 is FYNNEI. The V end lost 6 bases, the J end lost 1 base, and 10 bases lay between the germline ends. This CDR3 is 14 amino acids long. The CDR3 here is CASRPTESGNTIYF. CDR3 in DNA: TGTGCCAGCAGGCCGACAGAATCTGGAAACACCATATATTTT.

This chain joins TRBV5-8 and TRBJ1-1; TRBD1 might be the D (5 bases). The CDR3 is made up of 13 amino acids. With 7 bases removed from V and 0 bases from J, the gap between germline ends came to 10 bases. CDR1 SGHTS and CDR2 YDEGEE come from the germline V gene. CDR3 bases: TGTGCCAGCGGGGGGATGATGAACACTGAAGCTTTCTTT. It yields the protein CASGGMMNTEAFF.

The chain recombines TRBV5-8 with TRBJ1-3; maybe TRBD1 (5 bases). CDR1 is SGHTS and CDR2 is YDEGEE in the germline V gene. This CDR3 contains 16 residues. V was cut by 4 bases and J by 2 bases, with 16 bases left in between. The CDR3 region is CASSGDWGGTGNTIYF. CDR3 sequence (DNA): TGTGCCAGCAGCGGGGATTGGGGGGGAACTGGAAACACCATATATTTT. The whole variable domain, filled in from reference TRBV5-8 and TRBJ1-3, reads EAGVTQSPTHLIKTRGQQATLRCSPISGHTSVYWYQQALGLGLQFLLWYDEGEERNRGNFPPRFSGRQFPNYSSELNVNALELEDSALYLCASSGDWGGTGNTIYFGEGSWLTVV.

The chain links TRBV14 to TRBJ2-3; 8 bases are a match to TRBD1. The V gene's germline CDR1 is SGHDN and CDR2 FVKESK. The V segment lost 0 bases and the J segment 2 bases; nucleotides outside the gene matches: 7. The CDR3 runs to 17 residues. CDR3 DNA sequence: TGTGCCAGCAGCCAAGATAGTCGGACAGGGCCCACAGATACGCAGTATTTT. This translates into CASSQDSRTGPTDTQYF.

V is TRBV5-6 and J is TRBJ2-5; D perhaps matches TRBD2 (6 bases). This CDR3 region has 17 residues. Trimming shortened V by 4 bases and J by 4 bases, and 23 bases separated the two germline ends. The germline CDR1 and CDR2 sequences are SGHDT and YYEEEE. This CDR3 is CASSLGRMDYYRETQYF. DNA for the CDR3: TGTGCCAGCAGCCTCGGGAGAATGGACTACTACCGAGAGACCCAGTACTTC.

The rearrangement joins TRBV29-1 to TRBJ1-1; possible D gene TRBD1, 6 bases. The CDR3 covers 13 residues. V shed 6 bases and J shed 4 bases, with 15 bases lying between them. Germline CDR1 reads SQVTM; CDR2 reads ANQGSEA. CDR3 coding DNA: TGCAGCGTGGCGAAGGGGGGGGCCACTGAAGCTTTCTTT. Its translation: CSVAKGGATEAFF. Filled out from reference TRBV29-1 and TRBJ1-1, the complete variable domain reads SAVISQKPSRDICQRGTSLTIQCQVDSQVTMMFWYRQQPGQSLTLIATANQGSEATYESGFVIDKFPISRPNLTFSTLTVSNMSPEDSSIYLCSVAKGGATEAFFGQGTRLTVV.

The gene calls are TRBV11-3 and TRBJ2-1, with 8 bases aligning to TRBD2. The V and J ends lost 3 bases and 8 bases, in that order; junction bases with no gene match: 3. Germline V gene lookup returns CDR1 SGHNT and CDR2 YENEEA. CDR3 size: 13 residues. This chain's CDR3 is CASSLSGGDEQFF. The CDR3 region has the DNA TGTGCCAGCAGCTTGTCCGGGGGGGATGAGCAGTTCTTC.

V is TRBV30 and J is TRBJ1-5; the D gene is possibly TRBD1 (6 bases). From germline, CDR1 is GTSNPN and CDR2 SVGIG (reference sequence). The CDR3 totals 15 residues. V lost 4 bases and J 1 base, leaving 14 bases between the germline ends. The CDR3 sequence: CAWKRQVASNQPQHF. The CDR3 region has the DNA TGTGCCTGGAAACGACAGGTTGCGAGCAATCAGCCCCAGCATTTT.

CDR3 sequence (DNA): TGTGCCTGGAGTGTGAGGGACAGGGGTCGGAGCAATCAGCCCCAGCATTTT. This codes for CAWSVRDRGRSNQPQHF. V gene TRBV30 combines with J gene TRBJ1-5, with 10 bases that match TRBD1. Trimming at V came to 0 bases and at J to 1 base, leaving 6 bases not matched to a gene. The V gene's germline CDR1 is GTSNPN and CDR2 SVGIG (reference sequence). This CDR3 has 17 residues.

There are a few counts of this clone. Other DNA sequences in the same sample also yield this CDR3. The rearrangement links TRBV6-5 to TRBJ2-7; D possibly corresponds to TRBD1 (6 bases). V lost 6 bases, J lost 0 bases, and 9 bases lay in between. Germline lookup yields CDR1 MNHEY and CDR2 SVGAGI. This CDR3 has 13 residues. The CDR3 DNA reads TGTGCCAGCAGGGGGGACAACTCCTACGAGCAGTACTTC. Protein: CASRGDNSYEQYF.

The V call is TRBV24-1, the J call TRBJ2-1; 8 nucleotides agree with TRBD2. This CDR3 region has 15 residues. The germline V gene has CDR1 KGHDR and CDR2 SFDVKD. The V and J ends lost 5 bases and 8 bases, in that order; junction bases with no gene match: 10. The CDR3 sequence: CATSVPGLAPYEQFF. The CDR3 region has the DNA TGTGCCACCAGTGTCCCCGGACTAGCCCCCTATGAGCAGTTCTTC.

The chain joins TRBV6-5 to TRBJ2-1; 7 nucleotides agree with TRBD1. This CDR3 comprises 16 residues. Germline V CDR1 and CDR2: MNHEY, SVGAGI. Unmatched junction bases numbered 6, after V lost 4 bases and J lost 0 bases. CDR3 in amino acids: CASSWTGRVSYNEQFF. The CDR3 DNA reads TGTGCCAGCAGTTGGACAGGCCGGGTCTCCTACAATGAGCAGTTCTTC.

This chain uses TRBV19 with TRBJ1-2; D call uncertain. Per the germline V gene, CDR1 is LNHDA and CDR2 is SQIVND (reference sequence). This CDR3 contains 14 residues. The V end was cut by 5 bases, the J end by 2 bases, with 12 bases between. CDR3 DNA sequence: TGTGCCAGTAGTTCTTCACGACTCAACTATGGCTACACCTTC. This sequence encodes CASSSSRLNYGYTF.

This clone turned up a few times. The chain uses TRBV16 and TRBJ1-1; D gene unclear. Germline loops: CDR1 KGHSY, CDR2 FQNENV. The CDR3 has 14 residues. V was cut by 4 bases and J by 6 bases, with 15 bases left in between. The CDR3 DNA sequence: TGTGCCAGCAGCCCTTCCCAGGCTTGGGCTGAAGCTTTCTTT. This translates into CASSPSQAWAEAFF.

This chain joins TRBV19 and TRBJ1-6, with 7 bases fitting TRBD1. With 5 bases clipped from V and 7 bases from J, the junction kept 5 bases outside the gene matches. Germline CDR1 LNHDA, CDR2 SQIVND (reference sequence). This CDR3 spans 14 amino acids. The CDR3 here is CASSHRDRNSPLHF. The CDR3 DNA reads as TGTGCCAGTAGTCATCGGGACAGAAATTCACCCCTCCACTTT.